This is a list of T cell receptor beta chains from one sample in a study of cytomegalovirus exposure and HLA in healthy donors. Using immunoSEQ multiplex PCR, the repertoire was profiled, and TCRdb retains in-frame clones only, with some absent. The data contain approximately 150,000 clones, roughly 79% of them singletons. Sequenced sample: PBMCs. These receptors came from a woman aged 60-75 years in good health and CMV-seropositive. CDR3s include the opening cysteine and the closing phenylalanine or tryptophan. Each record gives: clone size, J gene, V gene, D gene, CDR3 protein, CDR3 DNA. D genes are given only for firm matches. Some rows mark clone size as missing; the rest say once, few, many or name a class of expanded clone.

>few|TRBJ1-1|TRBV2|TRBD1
CASSATGGAGNTEAFF
TGTGCCAGCAGTGCTACAGGGGGCGCGGGGAACACTGAAGCTTTCTTT
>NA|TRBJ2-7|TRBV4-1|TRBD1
CASSLQGSLAYEQYF
TGCGCCAGCAGCCTACAGGGGTCTTTAGCCTACGAGCAGTACTTC
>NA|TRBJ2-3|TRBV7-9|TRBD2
CASSGAPSGDDLHTQYF
TGTGCCAGCAGCGGCGCCCCTAGCGGGGACGATCTTCATACGCAGTATTTT
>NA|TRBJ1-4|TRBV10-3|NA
CASRGGATNEKLFF
TGTGCCTCGAGAGGAGGGGCAACTAATGAAAAACTGTTTTTT
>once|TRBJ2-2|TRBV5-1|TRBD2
CASRPSGSSTGELFF
TGCGCCAGCAGGCCTAGCGGGAGTAGCACCGGGGAGCTGTTTTTT
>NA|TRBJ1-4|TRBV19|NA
CASSIDRSREANEKLFF
TGTGCCAGTAGTATAGATCGGTCGAGGGAAGCTAATGAAAAACTGTTTTTT
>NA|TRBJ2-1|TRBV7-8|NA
CASSLVRGHEQFF
TGTGCCAGCAGCTTAGTGAGAGGGCATGAGCAGTTCTTC
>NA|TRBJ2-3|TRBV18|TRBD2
CASSLLAGYTDTQYF
TGTGCCAGCTCACTCCTAGCGGGGTACACAGATACGCAGTATTTT
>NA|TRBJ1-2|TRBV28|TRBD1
CASQLTGDYGYTF
TGTGCCAGCCAGCTCACAGGGGACTATGGCTACACCTTC
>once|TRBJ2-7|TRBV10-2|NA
CATLKGGEQYF
TGCGCCACCCTTAAGGGGGGGGAGCAGTACTTC